Presented here are 31 T cell receptor beta chains from one specimen sequenced in a study of cytomegalovirus exposure and HLA in healthy donors. Vbeta (60) and Jbeta (13) primers were used in the PCR. Clones were read by immunoSEQ multiplex PCR, and TCRdb kept only the in-frame ones, dropping some. The data hold roughly 150,000 clones, with 70% to 85% observed a single time. The source material was PBMCs. These receptors all stem from a woman in her forties or fifties in good health and CMV-seropositive.

The V and J genes are TRBV14 and TRBJ2-1; TRBD2 agrees at 9 bases. The CDR3 extends over 18 amino acids. In germline, CDR1 is SGHDN, CDR2 FVKESK. Trimming removed 4 bases from V and 5 bases from J; junction bases left unmatched: 15. The chain's CDR3 is CASSPLDPGLATNNEQFF. CDR3 sequence (DNA): TGTGCCAGCAGCCCCTTAGACCCGGGACTAGCAACGAACAATGAGCAGTTCTTC.

This chain links TRBV7-9 with TRBJ1-2, with D tentatively TRBD1 (5 bases). V was shortened by 5 bases and J by 4 bases, with 17 bases between the two germline ends. Germline lookup yields CDR1 SEHNR and CDR2 FQNEAQ (reference sequence). The CDR3 extends over 15 amino acids. Here the CDR3 DNA reads TGTGCCAGCAGCCCAAATAAAGGACAACCCTATGGCTACACCTTC. This sequence encodes CASSPNKGQPYGYTF.

This chain connects TRBV9 to TRBJ1-1; D call uncertain. The germline V gene has CDR1 SGDLS and CDR2 YYNGEE. The CDR3 consists of 14 residues. The V end was cut by 2 bases, the J end by 6 bases, with 14 bases between. The CDR3 DNA reads TGTGCCAGCAGCGTCGCTGACACTTTCCCTGAAGCTTTCTTT. Its translation: CASSVADTFPEAFF.

The chain employs TRBV6-6 and TRBJ1-5; 9 nucleotides align to TRBD1. V gave up 6 bases and J gave up 4 bases; unmatched junction bases: 1. This CDR3 has 13 amino acids. Germline CDR1 and CDR2: MNHNY and SVGAGI (reference sequence). The CDR3 here is CASRDRGNQPQHF. The DNA for the CDR3 is TGTGCCAGCAGAGACAGGGGGAATCAGCCCCAGCATTTT.

V is TRBV19 and J is TRBJ2-6; tentative D call: TRBD2 (5 bases). The CDR3 runs to 18 residues. Trimming took off 3 bases at V and 0 bases at J, with 15 bases between the two ends. CDR1 and CDR2 from the germline V gene are LNHDA and SQIVND (reference sequence). In nucleotides, the CDR3 is TGTGCCAGTAGTATTTATTCAGGCGGGTTCTCTGGGGCCAACGTCCTGACTTTC. As protein: CASSIYSGGFSGANVLTF. The full variable domain, its missing parts supplied by reference TRBV19 and TRBJ2-6, is DGGITQSPKYLFRKEGQNVTLSCEQNLNHDAMYWYRQDPGQGLRLIYYSQIVNDFQKGDIAEGYSVSREKKESFPLTVTSAQKNPTAFYLCASSIYSGGFSGANVLTFGAGSRLTVL.

The CDR3 DNA reads as TGTGCCTGGAGTGTTCTCTCCTACAATGAGCAGTTCTTC. Protein product: CAWSVLSYNEQFF. The gene calls are TRBV30 and TRBJ2-1; D gene uncertain. The V end lost 0 bases, the J end lost 0 bases, and 3 bases lay between the germline ends. This CDR3 is built from 13 residues. CDR1 is GTSNPN and CDR2 is SVGIG in the germline V gene (reference sequence).

The gene calls are TRBV30 and TRBJ1-6; 12 bases agree with TRBD1. The CDR3 is made up of 16 amino acids. The ends lost 3 bases at V and 7 bases at J; junction bases unmatched: 7. CDR1 is GTSNPN and CDR2 is SVGIG in the germline V gene (reference sequence). CDR3 nucleotides: TGTGCCTGGAGGCCCCGGGACAGGGGGCTAAATTCACCCCTCCACTTT. Translated: CAWRPRDRGLNSPLHF.

CDR3 sequence: CASSSRHGNSPLHF. DNA of the CDR3: TGTGCCAGCAGCTCGAGACATGGGAATTCACCCCTCCACTTT. V is TRBV7-7 and J is TRBJ1-6; D is uncertain. Trimming cost V 4 bases and J 7 bases, with 11 bases left between them. The CDR3 covers 14 residues. Per the germline V gene, CDR1 is SSHAT and CDR2 is FNYEAQ (reference sequence).

The chain carries TRBV18 and TRBJ2-1; D uncertain. The CDR3 totals 17 residues. Trimming shortened V by 2 bases and J by 7 bases, and 21 bases separated the two germline ends. Germline loops: CDR1 KGHSH, CDR2 LQKENI. The CDR3 nucleotides are TGTGCCAGCTCACCAGTAATCCTAGAGCAAGTAGGTAATGAGCAGTTCTTC. Residues: CASSPVILEQVGNEQFF. Full variable domain (rest looked up from reference TRBV18 and TRBJ2-1): NAGVMQNPRHLVRRRGQEARLRCSPMKGHSHVYWYRQLPEEGLKFMVYLQKENIIDESGMPKERFSAEFPKEGPSILRIQQVVRGDSAAYFCASSPVILEQVGNEQFFGPGTRLTVL.

The chain has TRBV5-1 and TRBJ1-1, with D uncertain. The V and J ends lost 1 base and 0 bases respectively, with 7 bases between them. Germline values: CDR1 SGHRS, CDR2 YFSETQ. The CDR3 consists of 14 residues. CDR3 protein: CASSLPRVNTEAFF. DNA for the CDR3: TGCGCCAGCAGCTTGCCACGCGTGAACACTGAAGCTTTCTTT.

This clone has just one count. The genes are TRBV7-2 and TRBJ2-3; possible D gene TRBD1, 5 bases. V was clipped by 2 bases and J by 3 bases, with 6 bases between them. Germline CDR1 and CDR2: SGHTA and FQGNSA. The CDR3 runs 13 residues. CDR3 loop: CASSLKGTDTQYF. CDR3 bases: TGTGCCAGCAGCTTAAAGGGGACAGATACGCAGTATTTT.

This clone turned up a few times. The chain uses TRBV7-9 and TRBJ1-2; 9 bases agree with TRBD1. The CDR3 length is 15 residues. The germline CDR1 and CDR2 sequences are SEHNR and FQNEAQ (reference sequence). The V segment lost 5 bases and the J segment 7 bases; nucleotides outside the gene matches: 11. Here the CDR3 reads CASSPRNGTGFGYTF. CDR3 DNA sequence: TGTGCCAGCAGCCCTAGGAACGGGACAGGGTTTGGCTACACCTTC.

The V gene is TRBV30, the J gene TRBJ1-1; no reliable D call. With 6 bases removed from V and 2 bases from J, the gap between germline ends came to 7 bases. CDR3 length: 11 residues. The germline V gene encodes CDR1 GTSNPN and CDR2 SVGIG (reference sequence). CDR3 DNA sequence: TGTGCCTGCGGAGTAAACACTGAAGCTTTCTTT. It encodes CACGVNTEAFF. The whole variable domain, filled in from reference TRBV30 and TRBJ1-1, reads SQTIHQWPATLVQPVGSPLSLECTVEGTSNPNLYWYRQAAGRGLQLLFYSVGIGQISSEVPQNLSASRPQDRQFILSSKKLLLSDSGFYLCACGVNTEAFFGQGTRLTVV.

The chain employs TRBV2 and TRBJ1-6, with unresolved D. Germline lookup yields CDR1 SNHLY and CDR2 FYNNEI. This CDR3 spans 16 amino acids. V was pared by 6 bases and J by 0 bases, with 12 bases between. The CDR3, as DNA: TGTGCCAGCAGAGACACCATTCCCTCCTATAATTCACCCCTCCACTTT. Residues: CASRDTIPSYNSPLHF.

The CDR3: CASSLGYGDEKLFF. Here the CDR3 DNA reads TGTGCCAGCAGCTTAGGGTACGGGGATGAAAAACTGTTTTTT. The V and J genes are TRBV7-9 and TRBJ1-4, with D hard to call. Germline V CDR1 and CDR2: SEHNR, FQNEAQ (reference sequence). The V and J ends lost 1 base and 6 bases respectively, with 9 bases between them. This CDR3 has 14 residues.

V usage is TRBV6-5 and J usage is TRBJ1-3; 9 bases are a match to TRBD1. The CDR3 spans 16 residues. V dropped 0 bases and J dropped 9; count of bases not matched to a gene: 9. Germline V gene data show CDR1 as MNHEY and CDR2 as SVGAGI. The CDR3 sequence is CASSYSGTGTSGTIYF. DNA for the CDR3: TGTGCCAGCAGTTACTCCGGGACAGGGACCAGCGGCACCATATATTTT.

This clone has only a few counts. The chain carries TRBV5-6 and TRBJ1-6; D gene unclear. Germline V gives CDR1 SGHDT, CDR2 YYEEEE. Trimming shortened V by 4 bases and J by 14 bases, and 22 bases separated the two germline ends. CDR3 length: 15 residues. CDR3 amino acids: CASSRVFLHPSTLHF. The CDR3 DNA reads as TGTGCCAGCAGCCGGGTTTTTCTCCACCCGTCCACCCTCCACTTT.

The gene calls are TRBV19 and TRBJ1-2; 7 positions agree with TRBD1. The length of the CDR3 is 13 residues. Germline CDR1 and CDR2: LNHDA and SQIVND (reference sequence). V lost 1 base, J lost 7 bases, and 3 bases stayed unmatched. DNA of the CDR3: TGTGCCAGTAGTATAGCAGGGGGTAGTGGCTACACCTTC. Its protein is CASSIAGGSGYTF.

This chain joins TRBV18 and TRBJ1-2; 7 bases fit TRBD1. This CDR3 is 13 amino acids long. Germline V gene sequence: CDR1 KGHSH, CDR2 LQKENI. V was pared by 3 bases and J by 6 bases, with 4 bases of the junction left unmatched. CDR3 DNA sequence: TGTGCCAGCTCACCCGGGACAGTGGATGGCTACACCTTC. It specifies CASSPGTVDGYTF.

The chain combines TRBV19 with TRBJ1-4; TRBD1 matches 9 bases. The CDR3 runs to 14 residues. CDR1 and CDR2 from the germline V gene are LNHDA and SQIVND (reference sequence). V was pared by 6 bases and J by 2 bases, with 1 base of the junction left unmatched. CDR3 loop: CASRGQGTNEKLFF. CDR3 bases: TGTGCCAGTAGAGGACAGGGGACTAATGAAAAACTGTTTTTT. Together with reference TRBV19 and TRBJ1-4, the CDR3 gives the full variable domain: DGGITQSPKYLFRKEGQNVTLSCEQNLNHDAMYWYRQDPGQGLRLIYYSQIVNDFQKGDIAEGYSVSREKKESFPLTVTSAQKNPTAFYLCASRGQGTNEKLFFGSGTQLSVL.

The rearrangement uses TRBV6-6 and TRBJ2-7, with TRBD1 identical over 9 bases. CDR1 is MNHNY, CDR2 SVGAGI, per germline (reference sequence). The CDR3 covers 14 residues. The V segment lost 0 bases and the J segment 8 bases; nucleotides outside the gene matches: 5. CDR3 region: CASSYSGDREKQYF. The CDR3 DNA is TGTGCCAGCAGTTACTCGGGGGACAGGGAGAAGCAGTACTTC.

The chain joins TRBV6-5 to TRBJ2-7, with a weak D call TRBD1 (5 bases). This CDR3 is 16 amino acids long. V was pared by 2 bases and J by 5 bases, with 19 bases between. CDR1 and CDR2 (germline): MNHEY, SVGAGI. The CDR3: CASSYQGSGVGDEQYF. The CDR3 bases are TGTGCCAGCAGTTACCAGGGTTCAGGCGTCGGCGACGAGCAGTACTTC.

V is TRBV28 and J is TRBJ1-5; TRBD1 is a possible D gene (5 bases). The CDR3 consists of 11 residues. Germline V lookup: CDR1 MDHEN, CDR2 SYDVKM. V dropped 8 bases and J dropped 5 bases, with 7 bases sitting between them. CDR3 sequence reads: CASGGYQPQHF. The CDR3 DNA follows: TGTGCCAGCGGGGGGTATCAGCCCCAGCATTTT.

The CDR3 region is CASSPRTSPNTGELFF. In DNA form, the CDR3 reads TGTGCCAGCAGCCCGCGGACTAGCCCGAACACCGGGGAGCTGTTTTTT. The rearrangement links TRBV5-4 to TRBJ2-2; the match to TRBD2 covers 8 bases. This CDR3 spans 16 amino acids. Germline V gene lookup returns CDR1 SGHNT and CDR2 YYREEE (reference sequence). V lost 4 bases and J lost 0; bases outside the gene matches: 5.

This chain connects TRBV7-8 to TRBJ1-2; the D is unclear. This CDR3 region has 16 residues. The V and J ends lost 7 bases and 5 bases respectively, with 23 bases between them. Germline CDR1 reads SGHVS; CDR2 reads FQNEAQ. The CDR3 protein is CASTDSGMGVLYGYTF. As DNA, the CDR3 is TGTGCCAGCACCGATTCCGGGATGGGCGTCTTATATGGCTACACCTTC.

This chain uses TRBV18 with TRBJ2-6, with D uncertain. The CDR3 totals 15 residues. The germline V gene encodes CDR1 KGHSH and CDR2 LQKENI. V was shortened by 1 base and J by 0 bases, with 4 bases between the two germline ends. The CDR3 protein is CASSPQSSGANVLTF. The CDR3 DNA is TGTGCCAGCTCACCACAGAGCTCTGGGGCCAACGTCCTGACTTTC.

CDR3 amino acids: CASSDRSQETQYF. The DNA for the CDR3 is TGTGCCAGTAGTGACAGGTCCCAAGAGACCCAGTACTTC. This chain uses TRBV19 with TRBJ2-5, with D tentatively TRBD1 (6 bases). The CDR3 runs 13 residues. Looked up from germline, CDR1 is LNHDA and CDR2 is SQIVND (reference sequence). V lost 5 bases, J lost 1 base, and 8 bases lay in between.

The sample holds a few counts of this clone. The V call is TRBV5-4, the J call TRBJ2-7; tentative D call: TRBD1 (5 bases). From germline, CDR1 is SGHNT and CDR2 YYREEE (reference sequence). Trimming left V 2 bases short and J 0 bases short, with 6 bases between. CDR3 length: 13 amino acids. CDR3 region: CASSLTGSYEQYF. The CDR3 DNA is TGTGCCAGCAGCTTAACAGGCTCCTACGAGCAGTACTTC.

The genes are TRBV6-5 and TRBJ2-2; D possibly corresponds to TRBD1 (5 bases). This CDR3 contains 15 residues. Germline CDR1 and CDR2: MNHEY and SVGAGI. Deletions cut 4 bases from V and 5 bases from J, with 14 bases between. The CDR3 coding sequence is TGTGCCAGCAGTTCCCAGGCAGGGCTAACCGGGGAGCTGTTTTTT. Amino acids: CASSSQAGLTGELFF.

The chain has TRBV5-4 and TRBJ1-1, with D possibly being TRBD1 (6 bases). The V end lost 5 bases, the J end lost 1 base, and 21 bases lay between the germline ends. Germline lookup yields CDR1 SGHNT and CDR2 YYREEE (reference sequence). The CDR3 is made up of 17 amino acids. The CDR3 coding sequence is TGTGCCAGCAGTCCCGCCGGCACAGGGCGAAAGAACACTGAAGCTTTCTTT. Translating gives CASSPAGTGRKNTEAFF.

Remarks on this clone: An end of the junction does not agree with germline; a read error may underlie this. The J gene is TRBJ1-5, the V gene TRBV7-9, with TRBD1 as a possible D gene (6 bases). CDR1 is SEHNR and CDR2 is FQNEAQ in the germline V gene (reference sequence). The CDR3 is 12 residues long. The CDR3 loop is CSSSTGNQPQHF. The CDR3 bases are TGTTCCAGCAGCACAGGGAATCAGCCCCAGCATTTT.